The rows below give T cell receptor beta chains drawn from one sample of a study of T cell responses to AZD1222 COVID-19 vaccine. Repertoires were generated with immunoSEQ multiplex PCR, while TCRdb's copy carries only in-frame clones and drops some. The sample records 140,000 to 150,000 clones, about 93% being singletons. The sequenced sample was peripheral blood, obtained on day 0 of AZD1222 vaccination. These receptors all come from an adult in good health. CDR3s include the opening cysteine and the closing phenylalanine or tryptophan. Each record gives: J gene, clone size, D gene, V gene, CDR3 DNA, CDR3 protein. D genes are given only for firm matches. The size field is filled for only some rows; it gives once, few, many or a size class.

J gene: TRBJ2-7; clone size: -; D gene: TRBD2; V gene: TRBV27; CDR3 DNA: TGTGCCAGCAGTTCTCTAGCGGGCTCCTACGAGCAGTACTTC; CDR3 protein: CASSSLAGSYEQYF
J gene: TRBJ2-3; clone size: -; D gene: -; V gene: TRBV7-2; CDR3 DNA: TGTGCCAGCAGCTCGTTTAGCGTCAGGCGGGATACGCAGTATTTT; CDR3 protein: CASSSFSVRRDTQYF
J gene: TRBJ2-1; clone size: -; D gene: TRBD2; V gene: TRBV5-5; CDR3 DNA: TGTGCCAGCAGCAGACAAGAAGCGGGAAGCTCCTACAATGAGCAGTTCTTC; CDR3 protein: CASSRQEAGSSYNEQFF
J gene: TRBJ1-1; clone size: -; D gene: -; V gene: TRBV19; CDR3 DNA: TGTGCCAGTAGTATCTCGCCGGGAATCGATATGATGGCTTTCTTT; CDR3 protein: CASSISPGIDMMAFF
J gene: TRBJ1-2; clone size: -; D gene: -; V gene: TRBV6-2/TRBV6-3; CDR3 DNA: TGTGCCAGCAGTTCGCTGTCGTCGGGGCTCGGCTACACCTTC; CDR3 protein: CASSSLSSGLGYTF
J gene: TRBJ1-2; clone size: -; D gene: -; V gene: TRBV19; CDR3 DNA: TGTGCCAGTAGTATGTACGAAACCTATGGCTACACCTTC; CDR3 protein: CASSMYETYGYTF
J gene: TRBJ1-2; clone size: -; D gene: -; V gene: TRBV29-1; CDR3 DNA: TGCAGCGTTGAAGACAGATACAACTATGGCTACACCTTC; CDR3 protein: CSVEDRYNYGYTF
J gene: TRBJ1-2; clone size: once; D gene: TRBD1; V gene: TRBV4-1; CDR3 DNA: TGCGCCAGCAGCCCCGTAACAGGGGCGAACTATGGCTACACCTTC; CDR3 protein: CASSPVTGANYGYTF
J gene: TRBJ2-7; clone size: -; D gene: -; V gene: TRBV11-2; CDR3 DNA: TGTGCCAGCAGCTTAGTCGGCGGGACCTGGGCCTACGAGCAGTACTTC; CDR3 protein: CASSLVGGTWAYEQYF
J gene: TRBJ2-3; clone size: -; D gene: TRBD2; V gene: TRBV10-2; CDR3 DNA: TGCGCCAGCAGTGAGTACCGGGGGGGCACAGATACGCAGTATTTT; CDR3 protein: CASSEYRGGTDTQYF
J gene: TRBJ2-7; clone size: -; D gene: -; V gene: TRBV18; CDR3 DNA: TGTGCCAGCTCTCCGAATAGCCGGGTTACGACCTACGAGCAGTACTTC; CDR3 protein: CASSPNSRVTTYEQYF
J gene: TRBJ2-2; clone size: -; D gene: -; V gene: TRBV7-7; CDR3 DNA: TGTGCTAGCAGCTTAGTCCAGGGGTTGACCGGGGAGCTGTTTTTT; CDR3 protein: CASSLVQGLTGELFF
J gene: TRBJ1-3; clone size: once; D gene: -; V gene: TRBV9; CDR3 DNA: TGTGCCAGCAGCGTAGGACAGACGAGCTCTGGAAACACCATATATTTT; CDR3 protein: CASSVGQTSSGNTIYF
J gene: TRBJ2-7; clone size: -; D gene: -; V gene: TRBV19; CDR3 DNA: TGTGCCAGTAGTATTGGGAGCTCCTACGAGCAGTACTTC; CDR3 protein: CASSIGSSYEQYF
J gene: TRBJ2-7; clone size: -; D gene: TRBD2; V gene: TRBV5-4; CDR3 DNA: TGTGCCAGCAGCGGGACTAGCGGTAACTACGAGCAGTACTTC; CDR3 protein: CASSGTSGNYEQYF
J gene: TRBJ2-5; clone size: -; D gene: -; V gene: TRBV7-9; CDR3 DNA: TGTGCCAGCAGCTTAGGGCGAGAGACCCAGTACTTC; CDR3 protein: CASSLGRETQYF
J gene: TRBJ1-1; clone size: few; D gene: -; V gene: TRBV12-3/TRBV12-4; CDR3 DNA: TGTGCCAGCAGTCCCACAGGGTTCGAAGCTTTCTTT; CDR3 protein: CASSPTGFEAFF
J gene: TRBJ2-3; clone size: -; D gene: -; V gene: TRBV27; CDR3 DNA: TGTGCCAGCAGTCCCCGGCTCACAGATACGCAGTATTTT; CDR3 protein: CASSPRLTDTQYF
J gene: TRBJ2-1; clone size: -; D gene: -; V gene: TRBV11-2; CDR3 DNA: TGTGCCAGCAGCCCTACTCGCTTCTCCTACAATGAGCAGTTCTTC; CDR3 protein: CASSPTRFSYNEQFF
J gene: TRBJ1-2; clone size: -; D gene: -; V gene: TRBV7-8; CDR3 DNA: TGTGCCAGCAGCGAGCAGGGGTTAGGCTATGGCTACACCTTC; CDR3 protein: CASSEQGLGYGYTF
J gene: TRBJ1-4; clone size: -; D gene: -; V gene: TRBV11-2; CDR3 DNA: TGTGCCAGCAGCTTAGATCATCGGACTTCCGGGGTGGCTAATGAAAAACTGTTTTTT; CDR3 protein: CASSLDHRTSGVANEKLFF
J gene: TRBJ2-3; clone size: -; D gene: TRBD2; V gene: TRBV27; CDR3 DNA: TGTGCCAGCAGAGGACTAGCGGGAGTCATCCCAGATACGCAGTATTTT; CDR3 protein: CASRGLAGVIPDTQYF
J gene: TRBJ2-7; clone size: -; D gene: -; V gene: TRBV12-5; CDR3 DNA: TGTGCTAGTGGCAGGGACGGGCCCTACGAGCAGTACTTC; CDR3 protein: CASGRDGPYEQYF
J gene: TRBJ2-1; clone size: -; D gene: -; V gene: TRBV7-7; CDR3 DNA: TGTGCTAGCAGCTTAGGAGAGCAGGGGAATGAGCAGTTCTTC; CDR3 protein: CASSLGEQGNEQFF
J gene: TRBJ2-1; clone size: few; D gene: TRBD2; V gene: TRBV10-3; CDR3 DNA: TGTGCCACCACTAGCGGCGCCTACAATGAGCAGTTCTTC; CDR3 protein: CATTSGAYNEQFF
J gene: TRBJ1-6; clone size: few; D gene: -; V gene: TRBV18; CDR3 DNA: TGTGCCAGCTCACCAGCGAAGGCCCCTTATAATTCACCCCTCCACTTT; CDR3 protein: CASSPAKAPYNSPLHF
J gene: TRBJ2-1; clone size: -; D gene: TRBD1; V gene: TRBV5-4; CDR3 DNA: TGTGCCAGCAGCCAGGGGGCGAACAATGAGCAGTTCTTC; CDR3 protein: CASSQGANNEQFF
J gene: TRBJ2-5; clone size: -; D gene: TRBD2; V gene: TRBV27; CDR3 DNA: TGTGCCAGCCGAAATGCACTAGCGGGAGATGAGACCCAGTACTTC; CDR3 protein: CASRNALAGDETQYF
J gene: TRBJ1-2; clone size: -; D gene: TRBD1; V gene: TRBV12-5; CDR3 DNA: TGTGCTAGTGGTTTTACAGGGGGGTTATCTTTCGATGGCTACACCTTC; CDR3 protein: CASGFTGGLSFDGYTF
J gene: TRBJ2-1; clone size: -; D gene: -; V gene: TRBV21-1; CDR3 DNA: TGTGCCAGCAGCAAGGGGCCTAGCGGGACCAATGAGCAGTTCTTC; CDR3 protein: CASSKGPSGTNEQFF